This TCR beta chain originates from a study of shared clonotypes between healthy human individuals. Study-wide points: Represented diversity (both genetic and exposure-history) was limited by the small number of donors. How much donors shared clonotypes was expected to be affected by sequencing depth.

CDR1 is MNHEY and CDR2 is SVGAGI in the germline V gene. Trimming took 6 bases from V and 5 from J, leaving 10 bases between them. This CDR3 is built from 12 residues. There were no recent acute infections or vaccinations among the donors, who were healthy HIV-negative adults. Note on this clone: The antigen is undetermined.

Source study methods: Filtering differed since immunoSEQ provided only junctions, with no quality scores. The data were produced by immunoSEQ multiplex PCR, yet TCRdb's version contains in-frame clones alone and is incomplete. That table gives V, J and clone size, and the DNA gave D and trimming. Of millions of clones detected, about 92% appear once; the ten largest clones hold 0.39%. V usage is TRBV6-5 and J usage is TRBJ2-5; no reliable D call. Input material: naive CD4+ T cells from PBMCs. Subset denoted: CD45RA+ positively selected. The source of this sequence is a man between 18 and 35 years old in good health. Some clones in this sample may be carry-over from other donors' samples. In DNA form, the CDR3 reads TGTGCCAGCAGGGATACTCGGGAGACCCAGTACTTC. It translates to CASRDTRETQYF.